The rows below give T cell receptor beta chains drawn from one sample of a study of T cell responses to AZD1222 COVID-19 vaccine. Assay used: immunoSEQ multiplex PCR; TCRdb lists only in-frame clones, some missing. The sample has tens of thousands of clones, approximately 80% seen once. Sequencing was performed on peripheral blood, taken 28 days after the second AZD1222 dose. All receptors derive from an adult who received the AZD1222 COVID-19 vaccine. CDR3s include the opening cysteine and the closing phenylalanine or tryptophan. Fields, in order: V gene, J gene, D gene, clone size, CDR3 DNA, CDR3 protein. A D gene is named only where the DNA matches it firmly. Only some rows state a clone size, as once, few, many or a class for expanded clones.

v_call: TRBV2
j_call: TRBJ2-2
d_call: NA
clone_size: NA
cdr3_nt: TGTGCCAGCAGTGGTCCGGGGGCCGGGGAGCTGTTTTTT
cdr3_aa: CASSGPGAGELFF

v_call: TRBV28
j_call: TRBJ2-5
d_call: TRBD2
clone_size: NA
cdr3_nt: TGTGCCAGCAGTTGGACTAGCGGGGTACAAGAGACCCAGTACTTC
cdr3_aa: CASSWTSGVQETQYF

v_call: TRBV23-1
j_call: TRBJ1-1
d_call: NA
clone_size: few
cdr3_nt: TGCGCCAGCAGTCAATCGTGGCCGGACTCTCGGCTGAACACTGAAGCTTTCTTT
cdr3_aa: CASSQSWPDSRLNTEAFF

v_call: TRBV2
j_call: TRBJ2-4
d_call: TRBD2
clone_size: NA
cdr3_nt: TGTGCCAGCAGGTCTCCGGGACTAGCGGGGGGTGCGATTCAGTACTTC
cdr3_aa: CASRSPGLAGGAIQYF

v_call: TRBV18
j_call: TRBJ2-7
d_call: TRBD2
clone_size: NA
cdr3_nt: TGTGCCAGCACTGGACTAGCGGGAGCCTACGAGCAGTACTTC
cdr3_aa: CASTGLAGAYEQYF

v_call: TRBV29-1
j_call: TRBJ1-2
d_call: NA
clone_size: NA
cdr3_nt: TGCAGCGTTGCGAGGGCTCGCTATGGCTACACCTTC
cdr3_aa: CSVARARYGYTF

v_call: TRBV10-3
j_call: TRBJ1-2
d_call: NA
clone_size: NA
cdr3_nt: TGTGCCATCAGTGAGTCGGGACGGACGCATGCTGGCTACACCTTC
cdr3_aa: CAISESGRTHAGYTF

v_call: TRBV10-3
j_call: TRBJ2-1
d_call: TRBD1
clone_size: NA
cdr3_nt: TGTGCCATCAGTTTCCATCCGGGACAGGGGAGTAGTGAGCAGTTCTTC
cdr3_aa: CAISFHPGQGSSEQFF

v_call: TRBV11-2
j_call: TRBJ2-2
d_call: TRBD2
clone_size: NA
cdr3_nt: TGTGCCAGCAGCCCTCGACTAGCGGGAGTAACCGGGGAGCTGTTTTTT
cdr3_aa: CASSPRLAGVTGELFF

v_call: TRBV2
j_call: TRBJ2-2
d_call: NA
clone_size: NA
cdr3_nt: TGTGCCAGCAGTCCGGATGGGACATTTACCGGGGAGCTGTTTTTT
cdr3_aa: CASSPDGTFTGELFF

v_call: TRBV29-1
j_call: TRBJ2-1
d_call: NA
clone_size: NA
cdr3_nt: TGCAGCGTTGAAGCCAGGGGAGGGGGCAATGAGCAGTTCTTC
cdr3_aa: CSVEARGGGNEQFF

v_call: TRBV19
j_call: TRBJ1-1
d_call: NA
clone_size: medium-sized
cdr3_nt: TGTGCCAGTAGTATTATACAGGGTAGAACTGAAGCTTTCTTT
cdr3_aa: CASSIIQGRTEAFF

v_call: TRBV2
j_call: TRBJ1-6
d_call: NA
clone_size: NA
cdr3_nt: TGTGCCAGCAGTGAAACCCCGGAACAGGGTTATGATTCACCCCTCCACTTT
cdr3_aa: CASSETPEQGYDSPLHF

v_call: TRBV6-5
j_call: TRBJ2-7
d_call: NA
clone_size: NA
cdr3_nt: TGTGCCAGCAGTTACTCCGGGACATCCAGCTCCTACGAGCAGTACTTC
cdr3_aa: CASSYSGTSSSYEQYF

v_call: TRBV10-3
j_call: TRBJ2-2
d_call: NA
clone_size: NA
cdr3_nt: TGTGCCATCAGTGAGGCAGGGAACACCGGGGAGCTGTTTTTT
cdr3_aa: CAISEAGNTGELFF

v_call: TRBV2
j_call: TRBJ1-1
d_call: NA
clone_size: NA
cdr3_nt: TGTGCCAGCAGTGAAGAAGCAGCGGGAGGGGCTTTCTTT
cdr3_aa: CASSEEAAGGAFF

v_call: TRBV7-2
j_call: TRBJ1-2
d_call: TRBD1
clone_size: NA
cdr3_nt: TGTGCCAGCAGCCTGGACAGGGGCTATGGCTACACCTTC
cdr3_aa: CASSLDRGYGYTF

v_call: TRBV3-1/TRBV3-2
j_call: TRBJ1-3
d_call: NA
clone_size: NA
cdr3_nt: TGTGCCAGCAGCGAACTGGGGGCTCCTGGAAACACCATATATTTT
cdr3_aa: CASSELGAPGNTIYF

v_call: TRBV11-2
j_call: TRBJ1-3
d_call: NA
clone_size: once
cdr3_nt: TGTGCCAGCAGCCCCCGGGACACCATATATTTT
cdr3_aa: CASSPRDTIYF

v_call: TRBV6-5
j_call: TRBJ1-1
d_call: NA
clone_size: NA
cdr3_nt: TGTGCCAGCAGTAGCAGGGGACCTAACACTGAAGCTTTCTTT
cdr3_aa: CASSSRGPNTEAFF

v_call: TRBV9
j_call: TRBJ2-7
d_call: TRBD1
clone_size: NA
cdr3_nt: TGTGCCAGCAGCGCTACGGACAGGGGGTACCACGAGCAGTACTTC
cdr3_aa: CASSATDRGYHEQYF

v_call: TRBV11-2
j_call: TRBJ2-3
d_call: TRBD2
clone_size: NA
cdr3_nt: TGTGCCAGCAGCTCAACTAGCGGAGCGGGAGTCTTAAGCACAGATACGCAGTATTTT
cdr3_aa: CASSSTSGAGVLSTDTQYF

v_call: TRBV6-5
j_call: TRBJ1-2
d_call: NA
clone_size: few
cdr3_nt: TGTGCCAGCAGGGCCCCCAAACCGACAAACGATGGCTACACCTTC
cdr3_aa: CASRAPKPTNDGYTF

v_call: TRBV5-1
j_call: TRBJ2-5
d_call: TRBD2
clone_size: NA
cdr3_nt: TGCGCCAGCAGCCCCTTAGCGGGGGCCATGGTGGCCCAGTACTTC
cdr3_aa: CASSPLAGAMVAQYF

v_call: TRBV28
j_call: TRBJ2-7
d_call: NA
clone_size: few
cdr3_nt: TGTGCCAGCAGTAAGGTGGATAGCTCCTACGAGCAGTACTTC
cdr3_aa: CASSKVDSSYEQYF

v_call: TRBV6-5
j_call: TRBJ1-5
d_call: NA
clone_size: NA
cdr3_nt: TGTGCCAGCAGTTACAAAGGGGATCAGCCCCAGCATTTT
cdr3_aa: CASSYKGDQPQHF

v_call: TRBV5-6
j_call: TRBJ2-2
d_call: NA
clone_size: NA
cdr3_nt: TGTGCCAGCAGCTTGGGTATCGGGGAGCTGTTTTTT
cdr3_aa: CASSLGIGELFF

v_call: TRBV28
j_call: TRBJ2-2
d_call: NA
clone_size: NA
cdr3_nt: TGTGCCAGCAGGGGGGGTAATATGAGGACCGGGGAGCTGTTTTTT
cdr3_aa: CASRGGNMRTGELFF

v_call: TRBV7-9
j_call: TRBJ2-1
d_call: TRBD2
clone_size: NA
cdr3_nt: TGTGCCAGCAGCTTAGCTGTAGCGGGGGGCTCCTACAATGAGCAGTTCTTC
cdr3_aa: CASSLAVAGGSYNEQFF

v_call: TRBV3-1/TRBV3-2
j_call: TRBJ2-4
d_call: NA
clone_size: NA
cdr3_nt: TGTGCCAGCAGCCTCGGAGCCAAAAACATTCAGTACTTC
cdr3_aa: CASSLGAKNIQYF

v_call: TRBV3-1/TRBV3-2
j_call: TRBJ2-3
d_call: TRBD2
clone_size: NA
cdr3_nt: TGTGCCAGCAGCCAAGAAAGCAGCGGGGGTTCGGATACGCAGTATTTT
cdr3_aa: CASSQESSGGSDTQYF

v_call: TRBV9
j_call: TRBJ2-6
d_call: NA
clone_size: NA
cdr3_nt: TGTGCCAGCGAAACTGGGCAGCCTGGGGCCAACGTCCTGACTTTC
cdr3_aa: CASETGQPGANVLTF

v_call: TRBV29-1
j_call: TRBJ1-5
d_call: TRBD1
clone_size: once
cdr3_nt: TGCAGCGTTGAAAGGGTCAGGGGGTGTGCGCAGCCCCAGCATTTT
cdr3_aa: CSVERVRGCAQPQHF

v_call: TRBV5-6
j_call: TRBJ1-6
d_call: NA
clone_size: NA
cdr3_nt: TGTGCCAGCAGCTTGGTGGGGAGCTCCTATAATTCACCCCTCCACTTT
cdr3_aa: CASSLVGSSYNSPLHF

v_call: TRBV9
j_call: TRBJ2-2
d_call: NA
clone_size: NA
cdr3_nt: TGTGCCAGCAGCGTAGGATGGGTTGACACCGGGGAGCTGTTTTTT
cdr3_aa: CASSVGWVDTGELFF

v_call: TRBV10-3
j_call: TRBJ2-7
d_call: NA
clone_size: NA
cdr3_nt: TGTGCCACCCTAGCGGAGGGGGCCTACGAGCAGTACTTC
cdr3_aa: CATLAEGAYEQYF

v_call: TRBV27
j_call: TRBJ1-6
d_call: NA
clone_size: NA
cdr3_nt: TGTGCCAGCAGTTCGCTAGGATCACCCCTCCACTTT
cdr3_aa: CASSSLGSPLHF

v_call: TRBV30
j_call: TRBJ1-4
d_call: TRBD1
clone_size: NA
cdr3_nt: TGTGCCTGGAGCGGCCAGACAGGGGGTGAAAAACTGTTTTTT
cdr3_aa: CAWSGQTGGEKLFF

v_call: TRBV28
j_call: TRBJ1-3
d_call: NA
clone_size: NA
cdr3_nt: TGTGCCAGCAGAAAAACAGGGTACTCTGGAAACACCATATATTTT
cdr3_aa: CASRKTGYSGNTIYF

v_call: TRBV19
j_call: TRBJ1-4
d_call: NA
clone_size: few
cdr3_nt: TGTGCCAGTAGTTATAGCTACCAAGGCGAAAAACTGTTTTTT
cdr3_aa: CASSYSYQGEKLFF

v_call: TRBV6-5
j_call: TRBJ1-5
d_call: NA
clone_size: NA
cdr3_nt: TGTGCCAGCAGTCTCGCCGGTCGAGTCAATCAGCCCCAGCATTTT
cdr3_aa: CASSLAGRVNQPQHF

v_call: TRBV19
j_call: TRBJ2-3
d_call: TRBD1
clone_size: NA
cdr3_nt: TGTGCCAGTAGGAAACAGGGGGATACGCAGTATTTT
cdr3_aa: CASRKQGDTQYF

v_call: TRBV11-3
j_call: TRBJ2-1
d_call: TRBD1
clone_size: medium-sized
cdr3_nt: TGTGCCAGCAGCTTGGGACAGCTCAATGAGCAGTTCTTC
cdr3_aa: CASSLGQLNEQFF

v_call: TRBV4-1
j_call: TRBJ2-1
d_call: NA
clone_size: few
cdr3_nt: TGCGCCAGCAGCCAAGATCTGGGGTACAATGAGCAGTTCTTC
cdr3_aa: CASSQDLGYNEQFF

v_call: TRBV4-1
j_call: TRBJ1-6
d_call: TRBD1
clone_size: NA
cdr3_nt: TGCGCCAGCAGCCCAGGGACAGGGAGGAATTCACCCCTCCACTTT
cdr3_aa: CASSPGTGRNSPLHF

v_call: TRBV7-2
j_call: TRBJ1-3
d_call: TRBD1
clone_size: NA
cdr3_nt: TGTGCCAGCAGCTTAGGGACAGGGTCTGGAAACACCATATATTTT
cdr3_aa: CASSLGTGSGNTIYF

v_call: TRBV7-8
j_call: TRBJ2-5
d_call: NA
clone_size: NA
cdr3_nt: TGTGCCAGCAGCTTGGGTGTAGGGGTGATACAAGAGACCCAGTACTTC
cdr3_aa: CASSLGVGVIQETQYF

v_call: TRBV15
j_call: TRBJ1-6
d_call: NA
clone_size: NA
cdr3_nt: TGTGCCACCAGCAGAGATAAGTTGGATTCACCCCTCCACTTT
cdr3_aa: CATSRDKLDSPLHF

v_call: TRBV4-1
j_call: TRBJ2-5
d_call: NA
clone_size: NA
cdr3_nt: TGCGCCAGCAGCCAAGTGAACAGGGCCGTCACCCAGTACTTC
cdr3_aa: CASSQVNRAVTQYF

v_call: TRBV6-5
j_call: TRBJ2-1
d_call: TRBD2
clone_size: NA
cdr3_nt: TGTGCCAGCAGAGGACTAGCGGGGGGGGACAATGAGCAGTTCTTC
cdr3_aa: CASRGLAGGDNEQFF

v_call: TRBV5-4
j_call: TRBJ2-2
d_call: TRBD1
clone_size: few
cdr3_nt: TGTGCCAGCAGCCCAGACAGGGCAAAAAGGACCGGGGAGCTGTTTTTT
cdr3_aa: CASSPDRAKRTGELFF

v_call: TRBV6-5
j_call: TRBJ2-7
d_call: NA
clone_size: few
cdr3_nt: TGTGCCAGCACCAATGGGGACCGCTACGAGCAGTACTTC
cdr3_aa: CASTNGDRYEQYF

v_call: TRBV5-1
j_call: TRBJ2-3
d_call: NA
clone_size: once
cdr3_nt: TGCGCCAGCAGCTTGGATGCCTCTAGCACAGATACGCAGTATTTT
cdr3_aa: CASSLDASSTDTQYF

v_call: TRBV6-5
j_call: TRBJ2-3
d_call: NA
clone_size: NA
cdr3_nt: TGTGCCAGCATTCTGGGCGGAACCACAGATACGCAGTATTTT
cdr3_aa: CASILGGTTDTQYF

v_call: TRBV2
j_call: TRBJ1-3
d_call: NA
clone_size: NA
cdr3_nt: TGTGCCAGCAGTGTGGACAGAAGCTCTGGAAACACCATATATTTT
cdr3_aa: CASSVDRSSGNTIYF

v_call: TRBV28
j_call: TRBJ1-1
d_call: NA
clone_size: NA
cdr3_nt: TGTGCCAGCGAAGTCCTAGGAGTGAACACTGAAGCTTTCTTT
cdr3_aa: CASEVLGVNTEAFF

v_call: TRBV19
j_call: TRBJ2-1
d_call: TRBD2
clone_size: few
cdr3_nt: TGTGCCAGTAGTATGGGACTAGCGGGAGCCGTTGAGCAGTTCTTC
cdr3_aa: CASSMGLAGAVEQFF

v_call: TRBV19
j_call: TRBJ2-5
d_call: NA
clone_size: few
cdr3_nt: TGTGCCAGTAGTATAGATGCCCGGGGGATCGGGGTGGAGACCCAGTACTTC
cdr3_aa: CASSIDARGIGVETQYF